A selection of T cell receptor beta chains follows, all from one sample in a study of blood T cell repertoires in COVID-19. The repertoire was sequenced with immunoSEQ multiplex PCR; TCRdb's copy has only in-frame clones and lacks some. The sample has roughly 100,000 clones, about two thirds seen once. The sequenced material came from peripheral blood. All receptors come from a human donor with acute or convalescent COVID-19. The donor label of this sample is uncertain. The CDR3 runs from the conserved cysteine through the conserved F or W. Size tells how often a clone was seen (once, few, many) or the class of an expanded clone, and some rows leave it out.

J: TRBJ1-3
V: TRBV28
size: .
CDR3: CASSLRGQTSGNTIYF

J: TRBJ1-2
V: TRBV5-8
size: .
CDR3: CASSSRAGDGYTF

J: TRBJ1-1
V: TRBV30
size: once
CDR3: CAWIHRYMNTEAFF

J: TRBJ2-1
V: TRBV5-1
size: few
CDR3: CASSLKDGRQFF

J: TRBJ1-5
V: TRBV2
size: few
CDR3: CASRVFNQPQHF

J: TRBJ1-1
V: TRBV2
size: few
CDR3: CASSLWGTGGTEAFF

J: TRBJ2-2
V: TRBV6-5
size: .
CDR3: CASSRNRGNTGELFF

J: TRBJ1-5
V: TRBV5-6
size: once
CDR3: CASSLGVRDQPQHF

J: TRBJ1-1
V: TRBV4-1
size: .
CDR3: CASSQSGVNTEAFF

J: TRBJ2-5
V: TRBV20-1
size: many
CDR3: CSASTSAGETQYF

J: TRBJ2-3
V: TRBV11-2
size: .
CDR3: CASSSDGYGGTDTQYF

J: TRBJ2-5
V: TRBV7-9
size: .
CDR3: CASSWGTSGETQYF

J: TRBJ2-7
V: TRBV30
size: .
CDR3: CAWSPGQVYEQYF

J: TRBJ1-6
V: TRBV3-1/TRBV3-2
size: many
CDR3: CASSRHQAPLHF

J: TRBJ1-1
V: TRBV5-1
size: .
CDR3: CASSLGQGPTAEAFF